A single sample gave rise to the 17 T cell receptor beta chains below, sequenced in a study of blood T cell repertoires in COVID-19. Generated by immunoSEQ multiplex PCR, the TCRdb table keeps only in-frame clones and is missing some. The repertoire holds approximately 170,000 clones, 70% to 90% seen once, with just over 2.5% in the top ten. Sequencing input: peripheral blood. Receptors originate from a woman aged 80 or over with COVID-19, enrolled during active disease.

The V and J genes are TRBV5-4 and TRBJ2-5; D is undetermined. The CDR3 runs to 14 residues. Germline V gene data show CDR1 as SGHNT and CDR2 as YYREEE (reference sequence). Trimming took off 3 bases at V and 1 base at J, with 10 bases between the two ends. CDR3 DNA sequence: TGTGCCAGCAGCTCCAGACTGCGCCAAGAGACCCAGTACTTC. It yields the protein CASSSRLRQETQYF.

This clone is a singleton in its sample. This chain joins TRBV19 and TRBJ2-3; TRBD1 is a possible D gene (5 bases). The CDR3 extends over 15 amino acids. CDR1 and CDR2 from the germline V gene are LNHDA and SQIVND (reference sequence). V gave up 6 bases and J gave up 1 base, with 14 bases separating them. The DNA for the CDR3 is TGTGCCAGTAGCCGAGACAGATGGGGCACAGATACGCAGTATTTT. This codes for CASSRDRWGTDTQYF.

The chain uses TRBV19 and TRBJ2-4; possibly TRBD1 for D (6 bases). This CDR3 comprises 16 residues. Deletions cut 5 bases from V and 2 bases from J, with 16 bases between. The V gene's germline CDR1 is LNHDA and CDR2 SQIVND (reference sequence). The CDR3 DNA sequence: TGTGCCAGTAGTCTCCCCGGACAGCTGACCAAAAACATTCAGTACTTC. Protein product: CASSLPGQLTKNIQYF.

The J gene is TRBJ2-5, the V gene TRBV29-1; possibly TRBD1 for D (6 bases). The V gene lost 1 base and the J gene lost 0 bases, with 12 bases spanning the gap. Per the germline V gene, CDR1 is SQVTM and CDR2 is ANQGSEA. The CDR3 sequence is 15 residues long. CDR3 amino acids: CSVEVAGQYQETQYF. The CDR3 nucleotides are TGCAGCGTTGAAGTGGCCGGACAGTACCAAGAGACCCAGTACTTC.

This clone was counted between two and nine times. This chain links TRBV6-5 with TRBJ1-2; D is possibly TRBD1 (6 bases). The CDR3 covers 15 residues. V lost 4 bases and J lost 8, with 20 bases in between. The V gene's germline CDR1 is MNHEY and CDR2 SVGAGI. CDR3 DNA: TGTGCCAGCAGTTCCCTCACAGGGTCGGTCTGGGGCTACACCTTC. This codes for CASSSLTGSVWGYTF.

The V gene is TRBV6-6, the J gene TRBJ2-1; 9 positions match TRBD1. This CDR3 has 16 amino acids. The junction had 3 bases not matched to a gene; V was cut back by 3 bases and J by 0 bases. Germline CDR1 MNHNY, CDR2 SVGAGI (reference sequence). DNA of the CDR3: TGTGCCAGCAGTTATAGACAGGGGGGCTCCTACAATGAGCAGTTCTTC. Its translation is CASSYRQGGSYNEQFF.

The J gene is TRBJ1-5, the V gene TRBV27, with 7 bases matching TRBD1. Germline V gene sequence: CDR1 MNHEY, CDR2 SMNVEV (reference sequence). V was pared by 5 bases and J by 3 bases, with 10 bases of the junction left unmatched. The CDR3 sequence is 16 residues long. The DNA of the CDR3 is TGTGCCAGCAGTCCCGGGACAGATAGACTCAATCAGCCCCAGCATTTT. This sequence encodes CASSPGTDRLNQPQHF.

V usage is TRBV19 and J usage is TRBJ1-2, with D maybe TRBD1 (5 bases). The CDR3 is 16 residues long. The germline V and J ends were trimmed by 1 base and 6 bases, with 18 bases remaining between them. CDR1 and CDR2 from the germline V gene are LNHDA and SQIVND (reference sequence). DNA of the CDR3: TGTGCCAGTAGTATAGGTGCAACAGGAGTAGAGGATGGCTACACCTTC. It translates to CASSIGATGVEDGYTF.

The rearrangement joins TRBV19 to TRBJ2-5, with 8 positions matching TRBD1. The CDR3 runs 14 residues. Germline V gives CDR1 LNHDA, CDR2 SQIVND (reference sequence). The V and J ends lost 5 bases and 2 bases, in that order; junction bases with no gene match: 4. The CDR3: CASSGQGYQETQYF. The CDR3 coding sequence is TGTGCCAGTAGTGGACAGGGATATCAAGAGACCCAGTACTTC.

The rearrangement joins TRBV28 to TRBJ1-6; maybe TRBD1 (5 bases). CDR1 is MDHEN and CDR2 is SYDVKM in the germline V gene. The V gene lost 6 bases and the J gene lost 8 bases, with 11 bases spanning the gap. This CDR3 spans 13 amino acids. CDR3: CASSASGYSPLHF. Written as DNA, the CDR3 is TGTGCCAGCAGCGCTTCAGGGTATTCACCCCTCCACTTT.

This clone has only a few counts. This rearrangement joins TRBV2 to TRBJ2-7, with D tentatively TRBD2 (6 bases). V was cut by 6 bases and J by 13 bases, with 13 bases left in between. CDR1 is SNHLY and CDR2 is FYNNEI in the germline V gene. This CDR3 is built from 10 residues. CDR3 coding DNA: TGTGCCAGCAGACGGGGGACTCTTTACTTC. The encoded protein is CASRRGTLYF.

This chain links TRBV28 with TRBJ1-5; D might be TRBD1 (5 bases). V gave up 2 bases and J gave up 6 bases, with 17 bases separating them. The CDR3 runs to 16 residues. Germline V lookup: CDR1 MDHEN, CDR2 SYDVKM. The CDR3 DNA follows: TGTGCCAGCAGTTTAGCGGCAGGGAGGAGGAGTCAGCCCCAGCATTTT. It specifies CASSLAAGRRSQPQHF.

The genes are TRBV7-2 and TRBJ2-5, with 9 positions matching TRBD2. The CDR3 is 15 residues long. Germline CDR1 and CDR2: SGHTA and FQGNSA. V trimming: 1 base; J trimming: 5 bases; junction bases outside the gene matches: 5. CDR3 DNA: TGTGCCAGCAGCTTAGATCTCGCGGGGGGGGAGACCCAGTACTTC. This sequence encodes CASSLDLAGGETQYF.

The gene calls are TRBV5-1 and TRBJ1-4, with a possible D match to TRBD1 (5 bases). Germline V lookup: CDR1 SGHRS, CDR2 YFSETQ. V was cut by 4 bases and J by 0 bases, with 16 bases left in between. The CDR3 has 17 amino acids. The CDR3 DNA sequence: TGCGCCAGCAGCCCGCGGGGGATTTATGCAACTAATGAAAAACTGTTTTTT. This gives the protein CASSPRGIYATNEKLFF.

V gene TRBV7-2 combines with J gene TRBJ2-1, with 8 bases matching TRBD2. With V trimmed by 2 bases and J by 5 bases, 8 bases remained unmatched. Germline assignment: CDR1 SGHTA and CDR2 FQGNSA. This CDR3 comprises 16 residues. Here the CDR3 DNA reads TGTGCCAGCAGCTTATCGGGGGCGGGAGGTCACAATGAGCAGTTCTTC. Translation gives CASSLSGAGGHNEQFF. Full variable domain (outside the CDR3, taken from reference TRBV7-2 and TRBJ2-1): GAGVSQSPSNKVTEKGKDVELRCDPISGHTALYWYRQSLGQGLEFLIYFQGNSAPDKSGLPSDRFSAERTGGSVSTLTIQRTQQEDSAVYLCASSLSGAGGHNEQFFGPGTRLTVL.

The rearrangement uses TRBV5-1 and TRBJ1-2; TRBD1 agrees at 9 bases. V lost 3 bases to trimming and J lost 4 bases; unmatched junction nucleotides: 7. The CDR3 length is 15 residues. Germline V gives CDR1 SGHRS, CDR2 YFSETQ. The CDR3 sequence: CASSSGQGSFYGYTF. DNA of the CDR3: TGCGCCAGCAGCTCGGGACAGGGATCATTCTATGGCTACACCTTC.

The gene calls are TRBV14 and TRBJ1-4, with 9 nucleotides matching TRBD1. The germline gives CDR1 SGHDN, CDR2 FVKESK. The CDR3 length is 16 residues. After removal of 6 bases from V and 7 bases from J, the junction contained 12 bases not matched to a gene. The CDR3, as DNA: TGTGCCAGCAGTCGTCGACCGGGACAGGGTGGTGAAAAACTGTTTTTT. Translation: CASSRRPGQGGEKLFF.